The entry below describes one T cell receptor beta chain. Its specificity is unknown. The CDR3 spans 14 residues. Germline CDR1 SGDLS, CDR2 YYNGEE. V shed 3 bases and J shed 4 bases, with 13 bases lying between them. The data stem from a study of shared clonotypes between healthy human individuals. On the study more broadly: CD4 naive and CD4 memory each took three plates per donor, while CD8 naive took two and CD8 memory one.

Study outcomes and limitations: Across subsets, estimated richness was generally greater for naive than for memory populations.

Assay execution took place at the deep level. Only in-frame clones appear in the TCRdb table, and some are missing; sequencing was by immunoSEQ multiplex PCR. Found here are 2 million to 2.5 million clones, more than 85% of them singletons; the top ten hold around 1.7%. CD45RO negativity and positive selection for CCR7 defined naive CD8 cells, a population that excluded terminally differentiated effector memory CD45RA+ cells. V gene TRBV9 combines with J gene TRBJ1-2; possibly TRBD1 for D (6 bases). The receptor's source is a man between 18 and 29 years old in good health. Some clones in this sample may be carry-over from other donors' samples. Material for sequencing was naive CD8+ T cells from PBMCs. This CDR3 is CASSGGQTFYGYTF. The CDR3 nucleotides read TGTGCCAGCAGCGGCGGACAGACCTTCTATGGCTACACCTTC.